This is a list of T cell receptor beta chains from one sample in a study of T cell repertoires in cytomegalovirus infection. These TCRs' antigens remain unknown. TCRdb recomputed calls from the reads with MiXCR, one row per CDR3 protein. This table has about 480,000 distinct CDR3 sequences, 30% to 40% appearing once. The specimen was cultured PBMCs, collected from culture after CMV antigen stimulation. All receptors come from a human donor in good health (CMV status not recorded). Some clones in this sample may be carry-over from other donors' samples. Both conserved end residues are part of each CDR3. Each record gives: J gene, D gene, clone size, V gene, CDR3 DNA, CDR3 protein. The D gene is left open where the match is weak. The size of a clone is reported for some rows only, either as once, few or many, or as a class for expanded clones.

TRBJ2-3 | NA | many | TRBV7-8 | TGTGCCAGCAGCTTAGAAATAGGCCCAGATACGCAGTATTTT | CASSLEIGPDTQYF
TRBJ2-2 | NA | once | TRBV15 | TGTGCCTCCAGCAGAGAACCTAGGGACGTAGAGCTGTTTTTT | CASSREPRDVELFF
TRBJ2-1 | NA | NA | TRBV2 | TGTGCCACCATAGGGCTTGAGCAGTTCTTC | CATIGLEQFF
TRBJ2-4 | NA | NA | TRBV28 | TGTGCCAGCAGTTTAGGAGAAAACATTCAGTACTTC | CASSLGENIQYF
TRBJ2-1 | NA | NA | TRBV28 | TGTGCCAGCAGTTTAGATCTAGCGAATGAGCAGTTCTTC | CASSLDLANEQFF
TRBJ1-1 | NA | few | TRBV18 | TGTGCCAGCTCACCATCGATTCGGACAGACACTGAAGCTTTCTTT | CASSPSIRTDTEAFF
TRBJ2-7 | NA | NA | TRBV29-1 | TGCAGCGTTGAAGATGCCCTCCAGGGGGGTAAATACGAGCAGTACTTC | CSVEDALQGGKYEQYF
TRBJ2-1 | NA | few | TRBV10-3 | TGTGCCATCAGCTGGACCGGTAATGAGCAGTTCTTC | CAISWTGNEQFF
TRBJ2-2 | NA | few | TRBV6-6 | TGTGCCAGCAGTTACATGGGGGAGCTGTTTTTT | CASSYMGELFF
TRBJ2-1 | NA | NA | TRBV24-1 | TGTGCCACTAGCGACCTCTCCTACAATGAGCAGTTCTTC | CATSDLSYNEQFF
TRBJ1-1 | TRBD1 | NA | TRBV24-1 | TGTGCCACCAGAGGACAGGGCAGGACTGAAGCTTTCTTT | CATRGQGRTEAFF
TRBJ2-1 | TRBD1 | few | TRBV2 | TGTGCCAGCAGTCCCCCCGGGACAGGGTATGAGCAGTTCTTC | CASSPPGTGYEQFF
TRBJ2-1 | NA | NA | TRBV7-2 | TGTGCCAGCAGCTTTCGTGCCCCGGTCGGTGGGGGCTCCTACAATGAGCAGTTCTTC | CASSFRAPVGGGSYNEQFF
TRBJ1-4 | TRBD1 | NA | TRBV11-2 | TGTGCCAGCAGCCCTACCGGGACAGGGCGAGAAAAACTGTTTTTT | CASSPTGTGREKLFF
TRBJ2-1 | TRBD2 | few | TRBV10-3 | TGTGCCATCAGTGAGTCGACTCGCGGGCTAGCGGGGGGACCCCAGTTCTTC | CAISESTRGLAGGPQFF
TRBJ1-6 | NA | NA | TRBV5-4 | TGTGCCAGCAGCGTAGGGTCTCCCTGGCAAGGTTCACCCCTCCACTTT | CASSVGSPWQGSPLHF
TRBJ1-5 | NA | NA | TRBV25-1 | TGTGCCAGCAGTGTAGGGAATCAGCCCCAGCATTTT | CASSVGNQPQHF
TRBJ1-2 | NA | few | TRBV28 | TGTGCCAGCAGTTTACAGGGACTCGGAGGCTACACCTTC | CASSLQGLGGYTF
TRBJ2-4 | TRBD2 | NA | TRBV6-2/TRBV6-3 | TGTGCCAGCAGTTACTCGTGGGTAGCGGGATACATTCAGTACTTC | CASSYSWVAGYIQYF
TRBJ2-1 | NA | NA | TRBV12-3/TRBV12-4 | TGTGCCAGCAGTGCCCTGCGGGAGCAGTTCTTC | CASSALREQFF
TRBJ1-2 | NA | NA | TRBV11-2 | TGTGCCAGCAGTTCCGGGACACCCGGACCCTATGGCTACACCTTC | CASSSGTPGPYGYTF
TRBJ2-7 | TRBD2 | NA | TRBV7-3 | TGTGCCAGCAGCCTACAAGCGGGAGCCCCCTACGAGCAGTACTTC | CASSLQAGAPYEQYF
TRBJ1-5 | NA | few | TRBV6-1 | TGTGCCAGCCGGAATTGGAGCGGTGGGAAAGCTTATAGCAATCAGCCCCAGCATTTT | CASRNWSGGKAYSNQPQHF
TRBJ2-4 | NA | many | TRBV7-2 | TGTGCCAGCAGCTTGATGTCGGCCCCGGGGGCCAAAAACATTCAGTACTTC | CASSLMSAPGAKNIQYF
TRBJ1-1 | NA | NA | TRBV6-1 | TGTGCCAGCAGTGTGTTTGGGGTCGAGAACACTGAAGCTTTCTTT | CASSVFGVENTEAFF
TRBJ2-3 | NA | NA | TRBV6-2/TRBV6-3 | TGTGCCAGCGGCGACGCGGCGGGGATGGATACGCAGTATTTT | CASGDAAGMDTQYF
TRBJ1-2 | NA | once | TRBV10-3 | TGTGCCACCGCGGACGAGACCTTCGATGGCTACACCTTC | CATADETFDGYTF
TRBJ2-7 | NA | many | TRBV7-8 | TGTGCCAGCAGCTTAGTGCGATGGGCAATCGAAAGGGCGGGGCCGCAGGTGCAGTACTTC | CASSLVRWAIERAGPQVQYF
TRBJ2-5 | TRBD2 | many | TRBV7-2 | TGTGCCAGCAGCGCACTGCTACCGGGACTAGCGGGAGAGACCCAGTACTTC | CASSALLPGLAGETQYF
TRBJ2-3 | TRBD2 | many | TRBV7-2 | TGTGCCAGCAGCTTAAGACTAGCAGGAACAGATACGCAGTATTTT | CASSLRLAGTDTQYF
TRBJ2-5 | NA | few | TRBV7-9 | TGTGCCAGCAGGGATGGGAGTGCCCCAGAGACCCAGTACTTC | CASRDGSAPETQYF
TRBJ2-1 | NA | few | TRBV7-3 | TGTGCCAGCAGCTTAATAGCAGGAGAATACAATGAGCAGTTCTTC | CASSLIAGEYNEQFF
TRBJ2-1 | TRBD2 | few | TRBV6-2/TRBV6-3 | TGTGCCAGCAGTTACCCTCGGCGGGAGGGTTCCTACAATGAGCAGTTCTTC | CASSYPRREGSYNEQFF
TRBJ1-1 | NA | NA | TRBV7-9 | TGTGCCAGCAGCTTCTGGGGGGGTTCTGAAGCTTTCTTT | CASSFWGGSEAFF
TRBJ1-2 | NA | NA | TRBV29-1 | TGCAGCGTTCACAGGGTAGTTGGCTACACCTTC | CSVHRVVGYTF
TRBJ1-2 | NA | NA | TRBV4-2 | TGTGCCAGCAGCCAAGATCAAGGACAGTCCTATGGCTACACCTTC | CASSQDQGQSYGYTF
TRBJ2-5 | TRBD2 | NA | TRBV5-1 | TGCGCCAGCAGCCCGGGACTAGCGGAAGGAGTGACCCAGTACTTC | CASSPGLAEGVTQYF
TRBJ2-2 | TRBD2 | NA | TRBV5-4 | TGTGCCAGCAGCCCGGGACTAGCGGAGATCAACACCGGGGAGCTGTTTTTT | CASSPGLAEINTGELFF
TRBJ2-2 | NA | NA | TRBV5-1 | TGCGCCAGCAGCTTGGGTGTGGCTCCCACCGGGGAGCTGTTTTTT | CASSLGVAPTGELFF
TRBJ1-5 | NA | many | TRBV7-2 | TGTGCCAGCAACGACAGGTTGGGTCAGCCCCAGCATTTT | CASNDRLGQPQHF
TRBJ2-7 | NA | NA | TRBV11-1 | TGTGCCAGCAGCTTAAACAGGTACTACGAGCAGTACTTC | CASSLNRYYEQYF
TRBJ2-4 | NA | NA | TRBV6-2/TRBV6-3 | TGTGCCACCGAGGACGTTCAGGGGGAGGGCAAAAACATTCAGTACTTC | CATEDVQGEGKNIQYF
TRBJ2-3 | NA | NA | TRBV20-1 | TGCAGTGCCCGGGCGCCATCCGGAGCAGATACGCAGTATTTT | CSARAPSGADTQYF
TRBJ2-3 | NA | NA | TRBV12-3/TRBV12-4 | TGTGCCAGCAGGAAAGAGCTGGGCACAGATACGCAGTATTTT | CASRKELGTDTQYF
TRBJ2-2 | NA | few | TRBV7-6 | TGTGCCAGCAGCCCTACAGCGTACACCGGGGAGCTGTTTTTT | CASSPTAYTGELFF